A single sample is the source of the 19 T cell receptor beta chains below, sequenced in a study of molecular identifiers for immune sequencing clone quantification. In TCRdb, the PCR reads were re-called with MiXCR into one record per CDR3 protein. The profile shows some 320,000 distinct CDR3 sequences, around a fifth of them singletons. The sequencing input was naive CD8+ T cells from blood, with Jurkat cell RNA spiked in. Indicated subset: FACS-sorted CD8+CD4-CCR7+CD45RA+ naive T cells. The receptor set was obtained from a human donor in good health. Some libraries in this study had Jurkat cell RNA spiked in.

This chain joins TRBV7-9 and TRBJ2-2, with TRBD1 matching 7 bases. V lost 5 bases to trimming and J lost 0 bases; unmatched junction nucleotides: 3. In germline, CDR1 is SEHNR, CDR2 FQNEAQ (reference sequence). The CDR3 covers 15 residues. In DNA, the CDR3 is TGTGCCAGCAGCCCCGGGACAGCGAACACCGGGGAGCTGTTTTTT. It is translated as CASSPGTANTGELFF.

This clonotype was observed at least ten times. This sequence joins TRBV2 and TRBJ1-4; the D is unclear. This CDR3 has 19 amino acids. The V and J ends lost 2 bases and 0 bases respectively, with 19 bases between them. Germline CDR1 SNHLY, CDR2 FYNNEI. The CDR3 protein is CASSERRVPRGATNEKLFF. The DNA of the CDR3 is TGTGCCAGCAGTGAACGGCGGGTCCCGCGAGGCGCAACTAATGAAAAACTGTTTTTT.

The sample holds many counts of this clonotype. This chain joins TRBV9 and TRBJ2-3, with 8 bases fitting TRBD2. This CDR3 region has 16 residues. CDR1 and CDR2 from the germline V gene are SGDLS and YYNGEE. The J segment lost 2 bases and the V segment lost 2 bases, leaving 7 bases of the junction unmatched. CDR3 in amino acids: CASSVRASGLTDTQYF. The CDR3 DNA sequence: TGTGCCAGCAGCGTCAGGGCTAGCGGGCTCACAGATACGCAGTATTTT.

The chain recombines TRBV6-2 or TRBV6-3 with TRBJ2-3; 8 positions agree with TRBD2. The CDR3 has 17 residues. The V gene end was trimmed by 0 bases and the J gene end by 3 bases; junction bases not matched to a gene: 8. Germline CDR1 MNHEY, CDR2 SVGEGT. The CDR3 bases are TGTGCCAGCAGTTACTCGACGGGGGGACTAGGGACAGATACGCAGTATTTT. The encoded protein is CASSYSTGGLGTDTQYF.

The sample holds a few counts of this clonotype. The chain employs TRBV10-3 and TRBJ2-5; TRBD1 might be the D (5 bases). The V end lost 4 bases, the J end lost 2 bases, and 14 bases lay between the germline ends. CDR1 is ENHRY, CDR2 SYGVKD, per germline. This CDR3 has 15 amino acids. The DNA for the CDR3 is TGTGCCATCAGTGCGACAGAAACTTTACAAGAGACCCAGTACTTC. Translating gives CAISATETLQETQYF.

This clonotype was picked up many times. The chain recombines TRBV28 with TRBJ2-6; unclear D gene. V was trimmed by 3 bases and J by 0 bases, leaving 6 bases between them. Per the germline V gene, CDR1 is MDHEN and CDR2 is SYDVKM. The CDR3 covers 15 residues. The CDR3 spells CASSFPPSGANVLTF. DNA for the CDR3: TGTGCCAGCAGTTTCCCTCCCTCTGGGGCCAACGTCCTGACTTTC.

This clonotype occurred many times. The CDR3 bases are TGTGCTACTGGCCCAGGGATGCCCCAGCATTTT. Translated, it gives CATGPGMPQHF. The chain employs TRBV12-5 and TRBJ1-5; perhaps TRBD1 as D (5 bases). This CDR3 has 11 amino acids. Deletions cut 10 bases from V and 9 bases from J, with 13 bases between. Germline CDR1 and CDR2: LGHNT and FRNRAP.

This clonotype was picked up a small number of times. The chain joins TRBV7-9 to TRBJ2-5; no reliable D call. CDR1 SEHNR and CDR2 FQNEAQ come from the germline V gene (reference sequence). This CDR3 has 14 residues. V was cut by 5 bases and J by 5 bases, with 15 bases left in between. The CDR3 DNA sequence: TGTGCCAGCAGCCCGGCGACCCGTTCGGAGACCCAGTACTTC. Protein product: CASSPATRSETQYF.

In the case of this clonotype: A single base separates this from a much larger clone, so it may be a read error. The chain joins TRBV6-5 to TRBJ2-7; D gene unclear. CDR3 length equals 14 residues. Trimming removed 7 bases from V and 2 bases from J, with 15 bases in between. From germline, CDR1 is MNHEY and CDR2 SVGAGI. CDR3 sequence (DNA): TGTGCCAGCATTCCCTGGTATGGGGCCTACGAGCAGTACTTC. It yields the protein CASIPWYGAYEQYF.

In this sample, this clonotype turned up a few times. This may stem from a read error, because a much larger clone lies one nucleotide away. The chain carries TRBV2 and TRBJ2-3, with TRBD2 identical over 7 bases. The CDR3 spans 15 residues. Germline V lookup: CDR1 SNHLY, CDR2 FYNNEI. CDR3 residues: CAGSGAERGTDTQYF. CDR3 in DNA: TGTGCCGGCAGCGGGGCAGAGAGGGGCACAGATACGCAGTATTTT.

Points on this clonotype: Sequence at one end of the junction differs from germline and may be a read error. The chain is built from TRBV7-9 and TRBJ1-4; D remains unclear. This CDR3 has 12 residues. The germline V gene has CDR1 SEHNR and CDR2 FQNEAQ (reference sequence). The CDR3 is CTSSRTGEKLFF. The CDR3 DNA sequence: TGTACCAGCAGCCGGACCGGGGAAAAACTGTTTTTT.

There are many counts of this clonotype. V gene TRBV27 combines with J gene TRBJ2-1; D unresolved. Germline V gives CDR1 MNHEY, CDR2 SMNVEV (reference sequence). Between the trimmed V and J ends, which lost 5 bases and 4 bases, there was a span of 15 bases. This CDR3 is 15 amino acids long. The CDR3 loop is CASSPIPADYNEQFF. CDR3 coding DNA: TGTGCCAGCAGTCCCATCCCCGCAGATTACAATGAGCAGTTCTTC.

This clonotype has a count of ten or more. The chain uses TRBV5-1 and TRBJ1-4, with 8 bases aligning to TRBD1. The germline gives CDR1 SGHRS, CDR2 YFSETQ. The V and J ends lost 3 bases and 7 bases, in that order; junction bases with no gene match: 8. This CDR3 spans 15 amino acids. The CDR3 sequence is CASSSGTGLFEKLFF. The DNA of the CDR3 is TGCGCCAGCAGCTCGGGGACAGGTTTATTTGAAAAACTGTTTTTT.

This clonotype was seen many times. The J gene is TRBJ2-3, the V gene TRBV6-5; TRBD2 matches at 9 bases. With 3 bases clipped from V and 4 bases from J, the junction kept 5 bases outside the gene matches. The length of the CDR3 is 15 residues. Looked up from germline, CDR1 is MNHEY and CDR2 is SVGAGI. CDR3 nucleotide sequence: TGTGCCAGCAGTTATGTGGCGGGAGGGCCAGATACGCAGTATTTT. This translates into CASSYVAGGPDTQYF.

Ten or more counts support this clonotype. The chain employs TRBV20-1 and TRBJ2-7, with 8 bases that match TRBD1. With 3 bases clipped from V and 2 bases from J, the junction kept 6 bases outside the gene matches. Germline CDR1 DFQATT, CDR2 SNEGSKA (reference sequence). The CDR3 consists of 14 residues. CDR3 loop: CSARGRGPPYEQYF. The CDR3 DNA is TGCAGTGCTAGGGGCAGGGGGCCCCCCTACGAGCAGTACTTC.

In regard to this clonotype: A much larger clone differs by one base, so this may be a read error. The genes are TRBV4-2 and TRBJ2-7; D gene ambiguous. Trimming cost V 3 bases and J 4 bases, with 16 bases left between them. Germline V gene sequence: CDR1 LGHNA, CDR2 YNFKEQ. The CDR3 has 15 amino acids. The CDR3 sequence is CASSQSGQLGYEQYF. The CDR3 DNA reads as TGTGCCAGCAGCCAGTCAGGCCAATTGGGTTACGAGCAGTACTTC.

This clonotype was counted at least ten times. CDR3 nucleotide sequence: TGTGCCAGCAGTCCACTAGCGGGAGTTCACGAGCAGTACTTC. It yields the protein CASSPLAGVHEQYF. The V gene is TRBV6-6, the J gene TRBJ2-7, with 11 bases aligning to TRBD2. This CDR3 comprises 14 residues. Germline V gene lookup returns CDR1 MNHNY and CDR2 SVGAGI (reference sequence). Trimming cost V 5 bases and J 5 bases; bases outside gene matches: 5.

In its sample, this clonotype was seen many times. The rearrangement joins TRBV5-4 to TRBJ2-5; tentative D call: TRBD2 (7 bases). This CDR3 has 14 amino acids. The germline V gene has CDR1 SGHNT and CDR2 YYREEE (reference sequence). The ends were cut back, 5 bases at V and 5 bases at J, with 16 bases in the middle. CDR3 sequence reads: CASSPTGGGETQYF. CDR3 DNA: TGTGCCAGCAGTCCCACGGGGGGCGGGGAGACCCAGTACTTC.

This clonotype has at least ten counts. The V call is TRBV12-3 or TRBV12-4, the J call TRBJ2-5; D ambiguous. The length of the CDR3 is 13 residues. Trimming took off 3 bases at V and 0 bases at J, with 5 bases between the two ends. CDR3: CASSFEYQETQYF. CDR3 in DNA: TGTGCCAGCAGTTTCGAATACCAAGAGACCCAGTACTTC.